Below are 18 T cell receptor beta chains sequenced from a single sample in a study of T cells after yellow fever vaccination. TCRdb ran MiXCR on the 5' RACE reads and lists one entry per CDR3 protein. Among approximately 580,000 distinct CDR3 sequences listed, 17% were seen once. The source was PBMCs, collected 5 days after the first yellow fever vaccination. The receptor set was obtained from a man aged 18 to 35 who received the YFV17D yellow fever vaccine.

This clonotype has only a few counts. V gene TRBV6-2 or TRBV6-3 combines with J gene TRBJ1-2, with 8 nucleotides matching TRBD1. CDR3 length equals 19 residues. Germline V gene lookup returns CDR1 MNHEY and CDR2 SVGEGT. J gave up 0 bases and V 6 bases, and 18 bases lay outside the gene matches. CDR3 sequence reads: CASRRRIRDRYTSNYGYTF. The CDR3 DNA reads TGTGCCAGCAGGAGACGAATCCGGGACAGGTACACTTCTAACTATGGCTACACCTTC.

V and J are TRBV12-3 or TRBV12-4 and TRBJ1-1; perhaps TRBD1 as D (5 bases). V was clipped by 0 bases and J by 0 bases, with 8 bases between them. CDR3 length equals 15 residues. CDR3 amino acids: CASSLAGEVNTEAFF. The CDR3 DNA is TGTGCCAGCAGTTTAGCGGGGGAGGTGAACACTGAAGCTTTCTTT.

The rearrangement links TRBV5-6 to TRBJ2-3, with D tentatively TRBD2 (5 bases). There are 14 residues in the CDR3. The V gene lost 3 bases and the J gene lost 1 base, with 9 bases spanning the gap. Germline CDR1 and CDR2: SGHDT and YYEEEE. The DNA for the CDR3 is TGTGCCAGCAGCTCCGGGATAGGCACAGATACGCAGTATTTT. Translating gives CASSSGIGTDTQYF.

This clonotype was detected ten times or more. The rearrangement uses TRBV7-9 and TRBJ1-2; D is possibly TRBD1 (6 bases). V lost 5 bases and J lost 2, with 9 bases in between. This CDR3 contains 13 residues. The germline gives CDR1 SEHNR, CDR2 FQNEAQ (reference sequence). CDR3 coding DNA: TGTGCCAGCAGCCAAACAGGGAACTATGGCTACACCTTC. Translating it yields CASSQTGNYGYTF.

Comment on this clonotype: This CDR3 fails to terminate in the conserved phenylalanine or tryptophan, so it likely reflects a read error. The chain couples TRBV10-3 to TRBJ2-7, with 8 positions matching TRBD1. V dropped 6 bases and J dropped 2; count of bases not matched to a gene: 3. This CDR3 has 13 residues. Germline V gene sequence: CDR1 ENHRY, CDR2 SYGVKD. CDR3 DNA: TGTGCCATCAGAGGGGACAGGCCCTACGAGCAGTACCTC. Its translation is CAIRGDRPYEQYL.

This clonotype showed up just a few times. The rearrangement joins TRBV7-9 to TRBJ2-7; no definite D call. CDR1 and CDR2 from the germline V gene are SEHNR and FQNEAQ (reference sequence). V lost 5 bases and J 3 bases, leaving 14 bases between the germline ends. The CDR3 loop spans 14 amino acids. The chain's CDR3 is CASSPNLVYYEQYF. CDR3 DNA: TGTGCCAGCAGCCCAAACCTCGTCTACTACGAGCAGTACTTC.

Notes on this clonotype: This may arise from a read error, as a much more abundant clone is one base away. The V call is TRBV12-3 or TRBV12-4, the J call TRBJ1-2; weak D call: TRBD1 (5 bases). The CDR3 is made up of 10 amino acids. The CDR3 sequence: CASRGWGFTF. CDR3 coding DNA: TGTGCCAGCAGGGGATGGGGCTTCACCTTC.

The chain's CDR3 is CSARRGFLYEQYF. Here the CDR3 DNA reads TGCAGTGCTAGAAGGGGCTTCCTCTACGAGCAGTACTTC. The J gene is TRBJ2-7, the V gene TRBV20-1; D is possibly TRBD1 (5 bases). V lost 2 bases and J lost 3, with 11 bases in between. Germline values: CDR1 DFQATT, CDR2 SNEGSKA (reference sequence). The CDR3 sequence is 13 residues long.

This clonotype was seen a few times. The V and J genes are TRBV20-1 and TRBJ2-7; tentatively, D is TRBD2 (5 bases). V lost 0 bases and J lost 2, with 11 bases in between. In germline, CDR1 is DFQATT, CDR2 SNEGSKA (reference sequence). This CDR3 has 14 amino acids. The DNA of the CDR3 is TGCAGTGCTAGAGATTCCGGGGTCGCCTACGAGCAGTACGTC. As protein: CSARDSGVAYEQYV.

The chain employs TRBV6-2 or TRBV6-3 and TRBJ2-7; a weak D match, TRBD2 (6 bases). In germline, CDR1 is MNHEY, CDR2 SVGEGT. V lost 3 bases and J lost 2, with 14 bases in between. The CDR3 covers 15 residues. CDR3 coding DNA: TGTGCCAGCAGTTATTCTTCGGGACTCCCCTACGAGCAGTACTTC. Its protein product is CASSYSSGLPYEQYF.

This clonotype was observed a few times. This chain joins TRBV24-1 and TRBJ2-3; D call uncertain. The germline CDR1 and CDR2 sequences are KGHDR and SFDVKD. The V and J ends lost 9 bases and 4 bases respectively, with 4 bases between them. This CDR3 contains 10 residues. The CDR3 here is CATGSDTQYF. The CDR3, as DNA: TGTGCCACCGGATCAGATACGCAGTATTTT.

This chain links TRBV2 with TRBJ2-7, with unresolved D. CDR3 size: 12 residues. Trimming removed 7 bases from V and 0 bases from J, with 7 bases in between. The V gene's germline CDR1 is SNHLY and CDR2 FYNNEI. CDR3 protein: CASTAVSYEQYV. The CDR3 nucleotides read TGTGCCAGCACGGCAGTCTCCTACGAGCAGTACGTC.

The chain couples TRBV7-2 to TRBJ1-1; 10 nucleotides align to TRBD1. V was pared by 6 bases and J by 10 bases, with 5 bases of the junction left unmatched. The CDR3 length is 12 residues. Germline values: CDR1 SGHTA, CDR2 FQGNSA. CDR3 nucleotides: TGTGCCAGCAGACTCCGGGACAGGGGAGCTTTCTTT. As protein: CASRLRDRGAFF.

The genes are TRBV20-1 and TRBJ1-2; D is unclear. The CDR3 runs to 12 residues. Germline-derived CDR1 and CDR2 are DFQATT and SNEGSKA (reference sequence). The V end was cut by 6 bases, the J end by 4 bases, with 12 bases between. The CDR3 DNA sequence: TGCAGTGCAACGTCCCAGAGCTATGGCTACACCTTC. Translation gives CSATSQSYGYTF.

The V gene is TRBV19, the J gene TRBJ2-2; 8 bases agree with TRBD1. Germline CDR1 reads LNHDA; CDR2 reads SQIVND (reference sequence). CDR3 length: 13 amino acids. With V trimmed by 10 bases and J by 7 bases, 8 bases remained unmatched. DNA of the CDR3: TGTGCCACCCTGACAGGGGCAGACGGGGAGCTGTTTTTT. It yields the protein CATLTGADGELFF.

In this sample, this clonotype turned up a few times. The chain combines TRBV5-5 with TRBJ1-5, with 9 bases aligning to TRBD1. CDR1 is SGHKS, CDR2 YYEKEE, per germline (reference sequence). The CDR3 loop spans 15 amino acids. J gave up 9 bases and V 2 bases, and 9 bases lay outside the gene matches. As DNA, the CDR3 is TGTGCCAGCAGCTTTCAACCGGGACAGGGAGGGCCCCAGCATTTT. Its protein is CASSFQPGQGGPQHF.

The chain carries TRBV7-2 and TRBJ1-2; unclear D gene. Per the germline V gene, CDR1 is SGHTA and CDR2 is FQGNSA. The CDR3 contains 13 residues. Trimming shortened V by 5 bases and J by 3 bases, and 10 bases separated the two germline ends. The CDR3 protein is CASSLRRHYGYTF. DNA of the CDR3: TGTGCCAGCAGCCTGCGTAGGCACTATGGCTACACCTTC.

This chain uses TRBV5-1 with TRBJ2-3; 8 nucleotides match TRBD2. With 4 bases clipped from V and 0 bases from J, the junction kept 10 bases outside the gene matches. Germline-derived CDR1 and CDR2 are SGHRS and YFSETQ. This CDR3 spans 17 amino acids. The CDR3 DNA follows: TGCGCCAGCAGCCAGTCATCGGTAGCGGGGAGCACAGATACGCAGTATTTT. Its protein is CASSQSSVAGSTDTQYF.